This T cell receptor (beta chain) appears in the sequencing data of a study of memory CD4+ T cells and cytomegalovirus serostatus. Single viable CD3+CD4+CD8-CD45RO+ cells were sorted as the memory CD4+ T cells. Clones were read by immunoSEQ multiplex PCR, and TCRdb kept only the in-frame ones, dropping some. The sample shows about 50,000 clones, just under 80% of them seen only once. V was trimmed by 3 bases and J by 0 bases, leaving 10 bases between them. The V gene's germline CDR1 is SGHAT and CDR2 FQNNGV. The CDR3 sequence is 15 residues long. This clonotype was obtained from an adult in good health and CMV-seronegative. The chain recombines TRBV11-2 with TRBJ2-3; D not certain. Sequenced input: memory CD4+ T cells from blood. The CDR3 protein is CASSFVVSSTDTQYF. In nucleotides, the CDR3 is TGTGCCAGCAGCTTCGTCGTTTCTAGCACAGATACGCAGTATTTT.